This T cell receptor beta chain was profiled in a study of blood T cell repertoires in COVID-19. At the level of the study: Sites across the United States, Italy and Spain contributed samples from acute and convalescent COVID-19. From T cells, B-cell-depleted T cells, or PBMCs came the material, which was cDNA or gDNA.

The CDR3 covers 15 residues. Germline CDR1 LNHDA, CDR2 SQIVND (reference sequence). V shed 1 base, J shed 2 bases, and the junction held 3 bases outside the gene matches. The protocol was immunoSEQ multiplex PCR, while the TCRdb copy is restricted to in-frame clones and leaves out a portion. The table lists 150,000 to 200,000 clones, roughly 91% of them singletons. The sequence derives from a woman aged 45-65 years with acute or convalescent COVID-19. Sequenced: peripheral blood. The V gene is TRBV19, the J gene TRBJ2-3; 7 positions agree with TRBD1. The CDR3 coding sequence is TGTGCCAGTAGTATAGGGGACAGCATCACAGATACGCAGTATTTT. Protein product: CASSIGDSITDTQYF.